This TCR beta chain was documented in a study of neoadjuvant anti-PD-1 for oral cavity cancer. Clones were sequenced by immunoSEQ multiplex PCR, and TCRdb holds only the in-frame ones, with some missing. The table has over 11,000 clones, about 70% seen once. The CDR3 extends over 14 amino acids. Germline V lookup: CDR1 SNHLY, CDR2 FYNNEI. J gave up 4 bases and V 7 bases, and 7 bases lay outside the gene matches. This clone came up a few times. The chain recombines TRBV2 with TRBJ2-7, with 10 positions matching TRBD1. The sample consisted of PBMCs, taken before nivolumab (anti-PD-1) treatment. The sequence came from a person aged 40 to 85 with oral cavity squamous cell carcinoma. CDR3 DNA: TGTGCCAGCAATGCCTGGGACAGGGGATACGAGCAGTACTTC. It yields the protein CASNAWDRGYEQYF.